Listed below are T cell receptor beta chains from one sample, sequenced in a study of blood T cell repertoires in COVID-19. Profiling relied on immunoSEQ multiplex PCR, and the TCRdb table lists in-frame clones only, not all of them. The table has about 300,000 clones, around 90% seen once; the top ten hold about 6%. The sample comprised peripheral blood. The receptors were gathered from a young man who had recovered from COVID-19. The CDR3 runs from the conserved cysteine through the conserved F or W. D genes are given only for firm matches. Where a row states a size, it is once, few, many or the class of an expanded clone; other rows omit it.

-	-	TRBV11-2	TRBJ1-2	CASSLWEQSHGYTF	TGTGCCAGCAGCCTCTGGGAGCAAAGTCATGGCTACACCTTC
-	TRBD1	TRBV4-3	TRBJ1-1	CASSRAGGTEAFF	TGCGCCAGCAGTCGTGCAGGGGGCACTGAAGCTTTCTTT
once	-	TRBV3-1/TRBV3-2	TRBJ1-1	CASSQGGITEAFF	TGTGCCAGCAGCCAGGGGGGGATCACTGAAGCTTTCTTT
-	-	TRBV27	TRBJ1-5	CASSPRETAYSNQPQHF	TGTGCCAGCAGCCCCCGTGAAACAGCTTATAGCAATCAGCCCCAGCATTTT
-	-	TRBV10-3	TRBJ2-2	CAITTTLNTGELFF	TGTGCCATCACCACTACTCTGAACACCGGGGAGCTGTTTTTT
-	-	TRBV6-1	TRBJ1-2	CASSGSLLTGSGGYTF	TGTGCCAGCAGTGGATCCCTGCTAACAGGTAGTGGTGGCTACACCTTC
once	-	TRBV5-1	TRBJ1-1	CASQSVLGHIMNTEAFF	TGCGCCAGCCAGAGTGTGCTGGGGCACATCATGAACACTGAAGCTTTCTTT
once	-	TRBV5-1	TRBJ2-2	CASSLEPGRGVRAGELFF	TGCGCCAGCAGCTTGGAGCCAGGCAGGGGGGTACGGGCCGGGGAGCTGTTTTTT
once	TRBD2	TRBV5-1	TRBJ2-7	CASSLRPAGDSYEQYF	TGCGCCAGCAGCTTGCGTCCAGCGGGGGACTCCTACGAGCAGTACTTC
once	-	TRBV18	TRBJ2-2	CASSPPTSNTGELFF	TGTGCCAGCTCACCCCCAACTTCGAACACCGGGGAGCTGTTTTTT
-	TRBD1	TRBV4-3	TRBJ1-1	CASSQDPRTGDTEAFF	TGCGCCAGCAGCCAAGATCCCCGGACAGGGGACACTGAAGCTTTCTTT
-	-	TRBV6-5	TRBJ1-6	CASRQQDSPLHF	TGTGCCAGCAGACAACAGGATTCACCCCTCCACTTT
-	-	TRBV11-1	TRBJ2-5	CASSQGVRETQYF	TGTGCCAGCAGCCAAGGGGTCCGAGAGACCCAGTACTTC
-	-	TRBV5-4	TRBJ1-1	CASSAMGHSEGAFF	TGTGCCAGCAGCGCTATGGGACACTCCGAGGGAGCTTTCTTT
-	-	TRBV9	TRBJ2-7	CASSVEGGGTYEQYF	TGTGCCAGCAGCGTAGAGGGGGGAGGGACCTACGAGCAGTACTTC
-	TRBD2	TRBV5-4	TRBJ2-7	CASSPSGGNYEQYF	TGTGCCAGCAGCCCCTCCGGGGGGAACTACGAGCAGTACTTC
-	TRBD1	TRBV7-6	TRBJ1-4	CASSGGQASIEKLFF	TGTGCCAGCAGCGGCGGACAGGCAAGCATTGAAAAACTGTTTTTT
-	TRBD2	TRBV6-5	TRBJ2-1	CASSYNLAGLNEQFF	TGTGCCAGCAGTTATAACCTAGCGGGGCTCAACGAGCAGTTCTTC
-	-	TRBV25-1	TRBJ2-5	CASADIGETQYF	TGTGCCAGCGCTGATATCGGAGAGACCCAGTACTTC
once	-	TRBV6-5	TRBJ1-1	CASSSTGVGAFF	TGTGCCAGCAGTTCGACAGGAGTGGGAGCTTTCTTT
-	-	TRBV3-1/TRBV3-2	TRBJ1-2	CASSPRRGSYGYTF	TGTGCCAGCAGCCCACGTCGGGGTAGCTATGGCTACACCTTC
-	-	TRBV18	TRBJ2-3	CASSPWRGLADTQYF	TGTGCCAGCTCACCCTGGAGGGGGCTTGCAGATACGCAGTATTTT
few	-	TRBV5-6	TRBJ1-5	CASSPGLGQPQHF	TGTGCCAGCAGCCCAGGGTTGGGCCAGCCCCAGCATTTT
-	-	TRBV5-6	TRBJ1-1	CASSPLRLTEAFF	TGTGCCAGCAGCCCTCTGCGACTCACTGAAGCTTTCTTT
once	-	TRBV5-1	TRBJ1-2	CASTTAGGSNYGYTF	TGCGCCAGCACCACTGCGGGGGGCAGTAACTATGGCTACACCTTC
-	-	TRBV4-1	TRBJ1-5	CASSGESNQPQHF	TGCGCCAGCAGCGGAGAGAGCAATCAGCCCCAGCATTTT
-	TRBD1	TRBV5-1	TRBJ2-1	CASSFGTGRNEQFF	TGCGCCAGCAGCTTCGGGACAGGGAGGAATGAGCAGTTCTTC
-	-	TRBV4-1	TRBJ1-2	CASSQALSQGSNYGYTF	TGCGCCAGCAGCCAAGCTCTATCACAGGGAAGTAACTATGGCTACACCTTC
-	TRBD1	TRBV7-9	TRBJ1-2	CASSGTDFGYTF	TGTGCCAGCAGCGGGACAGACTTTGGCTACACCTTC
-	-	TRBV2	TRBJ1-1	CASLRAITEAFF	TGTGCCAGCCTCAGGGCCATCACTGAAGCTTTCTTT
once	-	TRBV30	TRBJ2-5	CAWSGLSRAPAYF	TGTGCCTGGAGTGGTTTGTCGAGGGCCCCCGCATACTTC
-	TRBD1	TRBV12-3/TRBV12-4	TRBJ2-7	CASSRGHEQYF	TGTGCCAGCAGCAGGGGGCACGAGCAGTACTTC
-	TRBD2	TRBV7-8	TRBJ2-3	CASSLESLLAGRDTQYF	TGTGCCAGCAGCTTAGAGTCCCTACTAGCGGGAAGAGATACGCAGTATTTT
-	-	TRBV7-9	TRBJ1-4	CASSPGGFTIPNEKLFF	TGTGCCAGCAGCCCCGGCGGGTTCACCATTCCTAATGAAAAACTGTTTTTT
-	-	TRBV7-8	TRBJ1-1	CASSLRGTEAFF	TGTGCCAGCAGCTTAAGAGGGACTGAAGCTTTCTTT
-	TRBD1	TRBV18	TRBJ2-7	CASSGTGSSYEQYF	TGTGCCAGCTCCGGGACAGGTAGCTCCTACGAGCAGTACTTC
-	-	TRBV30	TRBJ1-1	CAWTGLPNTEAFF	TGTGCCTGGACCGGACTCCCGAACACTGAAGCTTTCTTT
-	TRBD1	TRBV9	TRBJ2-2	CASSATGTAITGELFF	TGTGCCAGCAGCGCGACCGGGACAGCAATCACCGGGGAGCTGTTTTTT
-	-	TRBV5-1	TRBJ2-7	CASSFNRGASVTYEQYF	TGCGCCAGCAGCTTTAATCGTGGCGCTAGCGTGACCTACGAGCAGTACTTC